This is a list of T cell receptor beta chains from one sample in a study of cytomegalovirus exposure and HLA in healthy donors. Assay: immunoSEQ multiplex PCR; the TCRdb copy retains only in-frame clones and omits some. This sample has around 190,000 clones, with 85% found just once. Source material: PBMCs. Receptors were obtained from a woman aged 45-59 years in good health and CMV-seronegative. CDR3s leave out the opening cysteine and the closing phenylalanine or tryptophan. Expanded clones get a size class; other rows say once, few or many, or leave the size out.

TRBV5-4,NA,TRBJ2-5,ASSERRTGVGTQY
TRBV10-3,NA,TRBJ1-1,ASRSNTEAF
TRBV19,NA,TRBJ2-2,ASRISGGGRAGELF
TRBV7-9,NA,TRBJ2-2,ASSLELLTGELF
TRBV28,NA,TRBJ2-6,ASSTPGTGANVLT
TRBV27,once,NA,ASSLLAGAIPYEQY
TRBV7-2,NA,TRBJ2-6,ASSTLRGVNVLT
TRBV11-2,NA,NA,ASSPKWDSVYEQY
TRBV6-1,NA,TRBJ2-7,ASTRTGISYEQY
TRBV28,NA,TRBJ1-3,ASSFMGASGNTIY
TRBV5-4,NA,TRBJ2-7,ASSLTSGTGEQY
TRBV18,NA,TRBJ2-7,ASSPRTGLREQY
TRBV20-1,NA,TRBJ2-3,SASSTDTQY
TRBV11-2,NA,TRBJ2-7,ASSLDFDEQY
TRBV14,NA,TRBJ2-7,ASSRGLAGAEQY
TRBV9,NA,TRBJ1-2,ASSVDPGQGSEYGYT
TRBV15,NA,TRBJ2-4,ATSTRDPESKNIQY
TRBV14,NA,TRBJ1-1,ASSPQMNTEAF
TRBV18,NA,TRBJ2-7,ASSREGFSYEQY
TRBV28,NA,TRBJ2-2,ASSRGNRGELF
TRBV19,NA,TRBJ2-5,ASSDRGTGQETQY
TRBV2,NA,TRBJ2-5,ASSSTPGKFQETQY